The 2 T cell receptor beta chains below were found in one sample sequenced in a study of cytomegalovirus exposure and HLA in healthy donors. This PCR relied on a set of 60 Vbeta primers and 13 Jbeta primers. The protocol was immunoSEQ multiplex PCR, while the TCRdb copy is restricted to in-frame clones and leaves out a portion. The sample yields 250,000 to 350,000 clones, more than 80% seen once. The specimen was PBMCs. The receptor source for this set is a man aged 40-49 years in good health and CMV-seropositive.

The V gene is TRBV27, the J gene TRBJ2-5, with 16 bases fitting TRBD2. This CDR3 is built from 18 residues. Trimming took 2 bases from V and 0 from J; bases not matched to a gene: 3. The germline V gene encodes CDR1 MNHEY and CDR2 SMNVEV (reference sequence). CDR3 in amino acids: CASSLRGLAGGDQETQYF. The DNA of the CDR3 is TGTGCCAGCAGTTTACGGGGACTAGCGGGAGGGGACCAAGAGACCCAGTACTTC.

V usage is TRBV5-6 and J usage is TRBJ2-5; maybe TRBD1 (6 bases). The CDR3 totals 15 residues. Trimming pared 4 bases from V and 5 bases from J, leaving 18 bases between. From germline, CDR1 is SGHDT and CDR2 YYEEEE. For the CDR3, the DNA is TGTGCCAGCAGCCTCGGACAGACCCTTGTGGAGACCCAGTACTTC. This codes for CASSLGQTLVETQYF.